The sequence of this TCR beta chain was determined in a study of blood T cells in healthy people across ages (dated by TCRdb to between 2014 and 2017). Regarding the research as a whole: Template switching captured roughly one uniquely barcoded TCR beta cDNA molecule per two T cells in model experiments. Age-related changes in TCR beta repertoire diversity were measured in the study by deep sequencing normalized with unique cDNA molecular identifiers. Four age groups were formed from the donors: young (average 16 years), middle-aged (approximately 41), aged (approximately 60) and long-lived (more than 75). To avoid experimental bias, donors of different ages were distributed randomly across sequencing lanes. Using the same blood draw, the study looked at two additional independent replicas of 1 million unique cDNA reads for two donors, one aged 18 to 30 and the other aged 80 or older.

The donors were some 39 Caucasian individuals from Russia, aged roughly 6 to 100 years, who were systemically healthy. Each donor gave about 11 milliliters of peripheral blood, drawn into EDTA-treated Vacutainer tubes. Ficoll-Paque density-gradient centrifugation was used to isolate PBMCs, with at least 6.5 million per sample. Trizol reagent was used to extract total RNA from the PBMCs, yielding at least 6 micrograms per sample. For every donor, flow cytometry on a PBMC aliquot measured the percentage of naive CD45RAhigh/CD27high T cells. The library relied on 5' RACE. TCRdb lists the instrument as Illumina HiSeq 2500. A second PCR of roughly 7 to 12 cycles was run with a J-beta primer mix and a sample-barcoded 5' primer. Each TCR beta cDNA molecule received a unique molecular identifier from a template-switch 5' adaptor carrying 12 random nucleotides. Each sample yielded at least 3 million CDR3-containing paired-end reads. All of the RNA was converted into first-strand cDNA using the Mint cDNA synthesis kit, with a TRBC-specific oligonucleotide serving as the primer. All cDNA was treated with uracil-DNA glycosylase and then went through a first 18-cycle PCR with the universal primers M1SS and BC2_uni_R. The published analysis was carried out like this. Each sample was normalized by randomly selecting 1 million high-quality reads, each carrying a distinct molecular identifier. Instead of being binned into consensus sequences, reads that shared molecular identifiers were thrown out. CDR3 identification, clonotype clustering and error correction used MiTCR with a Q25 quality threshold and the strictest error-elimination algorithm. A nonparametric unseen species model with Euler transformation was used to estimate lower-bound total TCR beta diversity. Clones were called with MiXCR by TCRdb after fastp trimmed the public reads at Q25, and only in-frame beta chains were retained. Identical CDR3 protein sequences are pooled into one entry, listed with their most common genes and DNA. The V and J calls and clone size come from TCRdb's table, not from the authors' own analysis. A total of some 1.5 million distinct CDR3 sequences appear in this sample, roughly 27% of them only once. 7% to 9% of the sample rests with the top ten.

CDR1 and CDR2 (SQVTM, ANQGSEA) derive from the germline V gene. The germline V end is reduced by 4 bases and the J end by 1 base; junction bases left unmatched: 7. Counted from cysteine to phenylalanine, this CDR3 has 16 amino acids. Only CDR3 DNA remains: 48 bases, in frame from the first base. Here is what the overall study found, with its caveats: Observed TCR beta diversity per million T cells fell roughly linearly with age, and a significant reduction was already apparent by age around 39. Estimates of total diversity based on one million sequenced T cells were considered lower bounds and underestimates. Compared with the aged group, the long-lived group had more naive CD4+ T cells, fewer expanded clones and increased TCR diversity, a pattern suggesting age selection. The CMV infection status of donors was not known, potentially confounding age-related changes in expanded clonotypes. A strong correlation was found between observed TCR beta diversity and the percentage of naive T cells measured by flow cytometry. Because profiling used bulk unsorted PBMCs, naive and antigen-experienced compartments could not be compared conclusively.

The table lists this clonotype with many counts. The clone's antigen remains unknown. No base qualities exist here, and no much larger clone lies one base off it. Specimen: blood. This chain joins TRBV29-1 to TRBJ2-3, with 11 bases in between that match TRBD2. This receptor was taken from a woman aged 25 to 39 in good health. The CDR3 corresponds to CSVAPGLAVRTDTQYF. The bases are TGCAGCGTTGCCCCGGGACTAGCGGTGCGCACAGATACGCAGTATTTT.